Shown below are 31 T cell receptor beta chains from a single sample sequenced in a study of immune characterization of retroperitoneal liposarcoma. MiXCR, applied by TCRdb to the PCR reads, yields one record per CDR3 protein. This sample has about 1,700 distinct CDR3 sequences, with approximately 46% found just once. Sequencing input: tumor tissue. The receptors were sampled from a female donor with retroperitoneal liposarcoma.

The chain links TRBV7-2 to TRBJ2-7; D call uncertain. V lost 5 bases to trimming and J lost 3 bases, with 14 bases between them. CDR1 is SGHTA and CDR2 is FQGNSA in the germline V gene. The CDR3 has 14 amino acids. CDR3 sequence: CASSPTGQNYEQYF. As DNA, the CDR3 is TGTGCCAGCAGCCCGACGGGTCAAAACTACGAGCAGTACTTC.

The chain couples TRBV12-3 or TRBV12-4 to TRBJ2-4, with TRBD2 matching 8 bases. V dropped 7 bases and J dropped 9; count of bases not matched to a gene: 14. The CDR3 has 15 amino acids. The CDR3 region has the DNA TGTGCCAGCACCACCCAGCGGGGGAGAGCGGGCATTCAGTACTTC. Amino acids: CASTTQRGRAGIQYF.

This chain links TRBV6-1 with TRBJ2-7; TRBD1 aligns across 7 bases. This CDR3 has 16 residues. Per the germline V gene, CDR1 is MNHNS and CDR2 is SASEGT. With 5 bases clipped from V and 0 bases from J, the junction kept 10 bases outside the gene matches. CDR3 bases: TGTGCCAGCAGTTTCGGCGCAGACAGGGCCTCCTACGAGCAGTACTTC. Translated, it gives CASSFGADRASYEQYF.

This sequence joins TRBV7-2 and TRBJ2-1; 7 bases fit TRBD2. The DNA end favors TRBJ2-7, so the J call may be wrong. The CDR3 spans 15 residues. Germline values: CDR1 SGHTA, CDR2 FQGNSA. The CDR3 coding sequence is TGTGCCAGCAGCATTACTAGCGCGGCGTCCTACGAGCAGTACTTC. This sequence encodes CASSITSAASYEQYF.

This clonotype ranks as medium-sized. The chain combines TRBV7-2 with TRBJ2-1; D possibly corresponds to TRBD1 (5 bases). The V end was cut by 3 bases, the J end by 3 bases, with 6 bases between. Per the germline V gene, CDR1 is SGHTA and CDR2 is FQGNSA. The CDR3 has 13 amino acids. CDR3 in DNA: TGTGCCAGCAGCTTGGACAACTACAATGAGCAGTTCTTC. It yields the protein CASSLDNYNEQFF.

This clonotype came up a few times. CDR3 amino acids: CASSEGQTYEQYF. The CDR3, as DNA: TGTGCCAGCAGTGAGGGTCAGACCTACGAGCAGTACTTC. The genes are TRBV6-1 and TRBJ2-5; D not certain. The J call may be incorrect, as the DNA end agrees better with TRBJ2-7. This CDR3 contains 13 residues. Germline CDR1 reads MNHNS; CDR2 reads SASEGT.

V gene TRBV6-1 combines with J gene TRBJ2-5, with 7 bases identical to TRBD1. The trim removed 5 bases at V and 11 bases at J, leaving 11 bases unmatched. The length of the CDR3 is 13 residues. CDR1 is MNHNS and CDR2 is SASEGT in the germline V gene. The CDR3 DNA reads as TGTGCCAGCAGTTCTGGGACAGAAAATGAGCAGTACTTC. Protein product: CASSSGTENEQYF.

The chain uses TRBV24-1 and TRBJ2-5; no clear D gene. The CDR3 runs to 15 residues. Germline V gene data show CDR1 as KGHDR and CDR2 as SFDVKD. Between the trimmed V and J ends, which lost 0 bases and 5 bases, there was a span of 12 bases. The CDR3 here is CATSDLQGNGETQYF. The CDR3 DNA follows: TGTGCCACCAGTGATTTGCAAGGAAACGGGGAGACCCAGTACTTC.

This clonotype showed up just a few times. The V and J genes are TRBV27 and TRBJ2-1, with TRBD2 matching 10 bases. CDR3 size: 17 residues. After removal of 5 bases from V and 4 bases from J, the junction contained 11 bases not matched to a gene. Germline CDR1 and CDR2: MNHEY and SMNVEV (reference sequence). The CDR3 DNA follows: TGTGCCAGCAGTCCTCAAACCTGGACTAGCGGTTACAATGAGCAGTTCTTC. Its protein is CASSPQTWTSGYNEQFF.

J is TRBJ2-5 and V is TRBV6-1; D possibly corresponds to TRBD2 (6 bases). Germline CDR1 is MNHNS and CDR2 is SASEGT. Trimming shortened V by 4 bases and J by 5 bases, and 17 bases separated the two germline ends. The CDR3 covers 15 residues. The CDR3 DNA is TGTGCCAGCAGTGCCTGGGCGGGACTCCGGGAGACCCAGTACTTC. Translation: CASSAWAGLRETQYF.

The rearrangement uses TRBV6-1 and TRBJ2-1; 7 bases map to TRBD2. The germline V gene has CDR1 MNHNS and CDR2 SASEGT. Trimming at V came to 10 bases and at J to 10 bases, leaving 10 bases not matched to a gene. This CDR3 has 12 residues. CDR3 loop: CATMRGRSEQFF. In nucleotides, the CDR3 is TGTGCCACAATGCGGGGGAGAAGCGAGCAGTTCTTC.

This clonotype is classed as large. The chain joins TRBV6-1 to TRBJ2-1, with 8 positions matching TRBD1. The CDR3 spans 13 residues. Trimming took 7 bases from V and 10 from J; bases not matched to a gene: 9. Germline-derived CDR1 and CDR2 are MNHNS and SASEGT. CDR3 DNA sequence: TGTGCCAGCATTGGACAGGGAGCCTACGAGCAGTTCTTC. This translates into CASIGQGAYEQFF.

In this sample, this clonotype turned up a few times. The chain recombines TRBV6-1 with TRBJ2-1, with TRBD2 matching 11 bases. The end of the DNA aligns better with TRBJ2-7, so the J call may be wrong. The CDR3 consists of 21 residues. CDR1 is MNHNS, CDR2 SASEGT, per germline. Here the CDR3 reads CASSPRGGRVLAGAKAYEQYF. The CDR3 DNA reads as TGTGCCAGCAGTCCAAGGGGGGGGAGAGTACTAGCGGGAGCTAAAGCCTACGAGCAGTACTTC.

The genes are TRBV7-2 and TRBJ2-5, with a weak D call TRBD2 (6 bases). CDR3 size: 15 residues. Germline assignment: CDR1 SGHTA and CDR2 FQGNSA. V lost 7 bases, J lost 1 base, and 16 bases lay in between. The CDR3 spells CASTTSRDSQETQYF. The CDR3 DNA is TGTGCCAGCACCACTTCGCGGGACTCCCAAGAGACCCAGTACTTC.

This clonotype was counted only a few times. The V call is TRBV25-1, the J call TRBJ2-1; 8 bases line up with TRBD1. This CDR3 has 14 residues. V gave up 1 base and J gave up 5 bases; unmatched junction bases: 1. The germline gives CDR1 MGHDK, CDR2 SYGVNS. The CDR3 bases are TGTGCCAGCAGTGAATGGACAGGGAACAATGAGCAGTTCTTC. Amino acid sequence: CASSEWTGNNEQFF.

There are a few counts of this clonotype. This sequence joins TRBV27 and TRBJ2-5; D not certain. Germline V lookup: CDR1 MNHEY, CDR2 SMNVEV (reference sequence). This CDR3 region has 13 residues. V dropped 3 bases and J dropped 2 bases, with 7 bases sitting between them. The CDR3 DNA follows: TGTGCCAGCAGTTTGGTAGGGCAAGAGACCCAGTACTTC. Translated: CASSLVGQETQYF.

This clonotype is deemed large. This chain joins TRBV6-9 and TRBJ2-1; D is uncertain. This CDR3 has 16 residues. CDR1 is MNHGY, CDR2 SVAAGI, per germline. V lost 3 bases and J 4 bases, leaving 16 bases between the germline ends. The CDR3 DNA reads as TGTGCCAGCAGTTACTTGGCTGAGTCGGCTTACAATGAGCAGTTCTTC. It codes for CASSYLAESAYNEQFF.

V gene TRBV11-2 combines with J gene TRBJ2-1, with 8 bases aligning to TRBD2. J lost 2 bases, V lost 1 base, and 7 bases had no gene match. Germline values: CDR1 SGHAT, CDR2 FQNNGV. CDR3 length equals 17 residues. The DNA for the CDR3 is TGTGCCAGCAGCTTAGGGTTAGGGACTAGGACCTACAATGAGCAGTTCTTC. Amino acids: CASSLGLGTRTYNEQFF.

The genes are TRBV27 and TRBJ2-5, with D unclear. The tail of the sequence fits TRBJ2-1 better, so the J call may be wrong. The CDR3 runs to 15 residues. Germline CDR1 reads MNHEY; CDR2 reads SMNVEV (reference sequence). CDR3 sequence: CASSLGSPTVNEQFF. Here the CDR3 DNA reads TGTGCCAGCAGTTTAGGCTCTCCCACCGTGAATGAGCAGTTCTTC.

This clonotype was observed once. This sequence joins TRBV10-2 and TRBJ2-1; D tentatively reads TRBD1 or TRBD2 (5 bases each). There are 15 residues in the CDR3. Germline V gene data show CDR1 as WSHSY and CDR2 as SAAADI. V was pared by 3 bases and J by 13 bases, with 22 bases between. The CDR3 is CASSDLFLGTETQFF. The CDR3 coding sequence is TGCGCCAGCAGTGATCTCTTTCTGGGGACGGAGACCCAGTTCTTC.

This sequence joins TRBV27 and TRBJ2-1; D may be TRBD1 (7 bases). CDR1 is MNHEY and CDR2 is SMNVEV in the germline V gene (reference sequence). V gave up 6 bases and J gave up 10 bases, with 13 bases separating them. This CDR3 spans 12 amino acids. The CDR3 here is CASSNRGGEQFF. Here the CDR3 DNA reads TGTGCCAGCAGCAACAGGGGAGGAGAGCAGTTCTTC.

This clonotype was counted only a few times. The V gene is TRBV6-1, the J gene TRBJ2-1, with 7 bases that match TRBD2. The V and J ends lost 2 bases and 7 bases, in that order; junction bases with no gene match: 14. The germline V gene has CDR1 MNHNS and CDR2 SASEGT. This CDR3 spans 17 amino acids. The CDR3 loop is CASSEFVGGNQGNEQFF. DNA of the CDR3: TGTGCCAGCAGTGAATTCGTCGGGGGGAATCAAGGGAATGAGCAGTTCTTC.

CDR3 loop: CASSSTGWERAEQYF. The CDR3 DNA sequence: TGTGCCAGCAGCTCGACAGGGTGGGAGCGGGCCGAGCAGTACTTC. The chain combines TRBV7-2 with TRBJ2-1; weak D call: TRBD1 (7 bases). The DNA end is more similar to TRBJ2-7, so the J call may be wrong. Germline loops: CDR1 SGHTA, CDR2 FQGNSA. The CDR3 loop spans 15 amino acids.

The chain joins TRBV7-2 to TRBJ2-1; D unresolved. The V end lost 1 base, the J end lost 10 bases, and 17 bases lay between the germline ends. The CDR3 loop spans 15 amino acids. The germline V gene encodes CDR1 SGHTA and CDR2 FQGNSA. This chain's CDR3 is CASSLDPGSFSEQFF. In DNA form, the CDR3 reads TGTGCCAGCAGCTTAGACCCGGGTAGCTTCAGCGAGCAGTTCTTC.

The chain is built from TRBV24-1 and TRBJ2-5; 9 nucleotides match TRBD1. CDR1 is KGHDR, CDR2 SFDVKD, per germline. This CDR3 is 16 amino acids long. The J segment lost 11 bases and the V segment lost 3 bases, leaving 15 bases of the junction unmatched. CDR3 residues: CATSDPGTGTYNEQYF. The CDR3 bases are TGTGCCACCAGTGATCCCGGGACAGGGACCTACAATGAGCAGTACTTC.

This clonotype was counted between two and nine times. The genes are TRBV6-1 and TRBJ2-1, with D unresolved. The DNA end favors TRBJ2-7, so the J call may be wrong. The V gene's germline CDR1 is MNHNS and CDR2 SASEGT. This CDR3 comprises 13 residues. The CDR3 spells CASSWAVNNEQYF. In nucleotides, the CDR3 is TGTGCCAGCAGTTGGGCCGTTAACAATGAGCAGTACTTC.

The genes are TRBV6-1 and TRBJ2-5, with 8 positions matching TRBD1. Per the germline V gene, CDR1 is MNHNS and CDR2 is SASEGT. The CDR3 has 15 residues. The trim removed 6 bases at V and 11 bases at J, leaving 17 bases unmatched. The chain's CDR3 is CASRHRQGRYNEQYF. The CDR3 DNA reads as TGTGCCAGCAGACATAGACAGGGGAGGTACAATGAGCAGTACTTC.

In DNA, the CDR3 is TGTGCCAGCAGTTCGGGGGGAACCCAAGAGACCCAGTACTTC. Translating it yields CASSSGGTQETQYF. This chain uses TRBV27 with TRBJ2-5, with 7 bases fitting TRBD2. The V gene's germline CDR1 is MNHEY and CDR2 SMNVEV (reference sequence). This CDR3 contains 14 residues. Losses at the gene ends were 4 bases for V and 1 base for J; bases not matched to a gene: 3.

The V call is TRBV6-1, the J call TRBJ2-1; TRBD2 aligns across 14 bases. This CDR3 region has 17 residues. From germline, CDR1 is MNHNS and CDR2 SASEGT. With 3 bases clipped from V and 13 bases from J, the junction kept 14 bases outside the gene matches. The CDR3 region is CASSEETSGGVQETQFF. The CDR3 DNA reads as TGTGCCAGCAGTGAGGAGACTAGCGGGGGGGTCCAAGAGACCCAGTTCTTC.

This rearrangement joins TRBV6-8 to TRBJ2-3, with TRBD1 identical over 10 bases. The CDR3 covers 18 residues. V shed 6 bases and J 2 bases; nucleotides not matched to a gene: 14. Germline values: CDR1 MNHGY, CDR2 SAAAGT. CDR3 in DNA: TGTGCCAGCAGCCCCGGGACAGGGGCAAGGGAATTCACAGATACGCAGTATTTT. This encodes CASSPGTGAREFTDTQYF.

By sample share, this clonotype is hyperexpanded. The V and J genes are TRBV6-1 and TRBJ2-1; 10 bases match TRBD2. The junction had 5 bases not matched to a gene; V was cut back by 4 bases and J by 8 bases. Germline assignment: CDR1 MNHNS and CDR2 SASEGT. This CDR3 has 14 residues. The CDR3 DNA is TGTGCCAGCAGTGGGCTAGCGGGAGTACATGAGCAGTTCTTC. Its protein is CASSGLAGVHEQFF.